This TCR beta chain was found in a study of blood T cell repertoires in COVID-19. The protocol was immunoSEQ multiplex PCR, while the TCRdb copy is restricted to in-frame clones and leaves out a portion. The sample has over 70,000 clones, more than 75% seen once; the top ten hold roughly 1.1%. This sequence was found in a human donor in a cohort sampled during active COVID-19. Sequenced: peripheral blood.

The CDR3, as DNA: TGTGCCAGCGCTAGGACTCACTCTGGGGCCAACGTCCTGACTTTC. Its protein is CASARTHSGANVLTF. The chain has TRBV6-5 and TRBJ2-6; D possibly corresponds to TRBD2 (5 bases). Trimming pared 8 bases from V and 0 bases from J, leaving 11 bases between. Germline V gene data show CDR1 as MNHEY and CDR2 as SVGAGI. The CDR3 is 15 amino acids.